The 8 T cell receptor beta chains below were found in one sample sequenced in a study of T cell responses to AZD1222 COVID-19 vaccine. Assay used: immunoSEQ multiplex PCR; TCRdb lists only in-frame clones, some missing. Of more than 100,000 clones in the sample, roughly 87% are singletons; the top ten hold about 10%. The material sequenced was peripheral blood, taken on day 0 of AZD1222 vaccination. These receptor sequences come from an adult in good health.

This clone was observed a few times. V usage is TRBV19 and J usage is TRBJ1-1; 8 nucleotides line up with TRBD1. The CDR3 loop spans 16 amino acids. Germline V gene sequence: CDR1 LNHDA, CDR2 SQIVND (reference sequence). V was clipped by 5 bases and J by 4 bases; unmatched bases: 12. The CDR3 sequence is CASSPGQGGETTEAFF. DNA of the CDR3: TGTGCCAGTAGTCCTGGACAGGGTGGGGAGACCACTGAAGCTTTCTTT.

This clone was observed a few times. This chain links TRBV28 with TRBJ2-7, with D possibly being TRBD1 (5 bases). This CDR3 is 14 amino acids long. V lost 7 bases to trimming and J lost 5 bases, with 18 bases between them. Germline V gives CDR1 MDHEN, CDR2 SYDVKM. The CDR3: CASINTGPPHEQYF. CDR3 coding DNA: TGTGCCAGCATTAACACAGGCCCCCCCCACGAGCAGTACTTC. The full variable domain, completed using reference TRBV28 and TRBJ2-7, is DVKVTQSSRYLVKRTGEKVFLECVQDMDHENMFWYRQDPGLGLRLIYFSYDVKMKEKGDIPEGYSVSREKKERFSLILESASTNQTSMYLCASINTGPPHEQYFGPGTRLTVT.

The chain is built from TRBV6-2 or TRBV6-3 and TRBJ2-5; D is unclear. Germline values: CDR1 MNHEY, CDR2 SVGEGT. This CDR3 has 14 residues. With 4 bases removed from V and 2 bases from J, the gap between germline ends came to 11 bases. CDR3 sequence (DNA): TGTGCCAGCAGTTCCTTTGTCCGACAAGAGACCCAGTACTTC. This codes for CASSSFVRQETQYF.

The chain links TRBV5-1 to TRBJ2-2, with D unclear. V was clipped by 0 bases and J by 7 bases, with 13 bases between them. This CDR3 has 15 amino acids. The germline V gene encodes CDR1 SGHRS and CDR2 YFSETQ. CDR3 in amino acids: CASSLGLELIGELFF. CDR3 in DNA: TGCGCCAGCAGCTTGGGCCTAGAATTGATCGGGGAGCTGTTTTTT. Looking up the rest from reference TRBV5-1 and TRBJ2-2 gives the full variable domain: KAGVTQTPRYLIKTRGQQVTLSCSPISGHRSVSWYQQTPGQGLQFLFEYFSETQRNKGNFPGRFSGRQFSNSRSEMNVSTLELGDSALYLCASSLGLELIGELFFGEGSRLTVL.

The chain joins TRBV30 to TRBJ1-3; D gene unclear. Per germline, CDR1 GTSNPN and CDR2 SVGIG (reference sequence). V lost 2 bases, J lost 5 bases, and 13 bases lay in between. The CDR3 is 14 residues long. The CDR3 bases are TGTGCCTGGAGTACTAGAGGGAACCGAAACACCATATATTTT. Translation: CAWSTRGNRNTIYF.

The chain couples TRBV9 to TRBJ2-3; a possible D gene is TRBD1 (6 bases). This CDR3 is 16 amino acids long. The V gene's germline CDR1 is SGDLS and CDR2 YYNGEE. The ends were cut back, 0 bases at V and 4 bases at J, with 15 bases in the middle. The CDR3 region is CASSVGGGAFADTQYF. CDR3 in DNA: TGTGCCAGCAGCGTAGGTGGGGGCGCATTCGCAGATACGCAGTATTTT.

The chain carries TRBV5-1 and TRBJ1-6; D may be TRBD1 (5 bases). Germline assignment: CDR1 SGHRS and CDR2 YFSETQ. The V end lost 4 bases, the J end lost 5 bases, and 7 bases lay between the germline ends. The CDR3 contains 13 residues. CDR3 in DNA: TGCGCCAGCAGCCGGGACGATAATTCACCCCTCCACTTT. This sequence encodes CASSRDDNSPLHF.

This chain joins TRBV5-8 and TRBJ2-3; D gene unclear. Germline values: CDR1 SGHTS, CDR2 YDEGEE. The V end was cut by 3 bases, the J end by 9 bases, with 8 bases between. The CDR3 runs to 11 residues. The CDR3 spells CASSSPRTQYF. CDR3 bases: TGTGCCAGCAGCTCCCCGCGGACGCAGTATTTT.